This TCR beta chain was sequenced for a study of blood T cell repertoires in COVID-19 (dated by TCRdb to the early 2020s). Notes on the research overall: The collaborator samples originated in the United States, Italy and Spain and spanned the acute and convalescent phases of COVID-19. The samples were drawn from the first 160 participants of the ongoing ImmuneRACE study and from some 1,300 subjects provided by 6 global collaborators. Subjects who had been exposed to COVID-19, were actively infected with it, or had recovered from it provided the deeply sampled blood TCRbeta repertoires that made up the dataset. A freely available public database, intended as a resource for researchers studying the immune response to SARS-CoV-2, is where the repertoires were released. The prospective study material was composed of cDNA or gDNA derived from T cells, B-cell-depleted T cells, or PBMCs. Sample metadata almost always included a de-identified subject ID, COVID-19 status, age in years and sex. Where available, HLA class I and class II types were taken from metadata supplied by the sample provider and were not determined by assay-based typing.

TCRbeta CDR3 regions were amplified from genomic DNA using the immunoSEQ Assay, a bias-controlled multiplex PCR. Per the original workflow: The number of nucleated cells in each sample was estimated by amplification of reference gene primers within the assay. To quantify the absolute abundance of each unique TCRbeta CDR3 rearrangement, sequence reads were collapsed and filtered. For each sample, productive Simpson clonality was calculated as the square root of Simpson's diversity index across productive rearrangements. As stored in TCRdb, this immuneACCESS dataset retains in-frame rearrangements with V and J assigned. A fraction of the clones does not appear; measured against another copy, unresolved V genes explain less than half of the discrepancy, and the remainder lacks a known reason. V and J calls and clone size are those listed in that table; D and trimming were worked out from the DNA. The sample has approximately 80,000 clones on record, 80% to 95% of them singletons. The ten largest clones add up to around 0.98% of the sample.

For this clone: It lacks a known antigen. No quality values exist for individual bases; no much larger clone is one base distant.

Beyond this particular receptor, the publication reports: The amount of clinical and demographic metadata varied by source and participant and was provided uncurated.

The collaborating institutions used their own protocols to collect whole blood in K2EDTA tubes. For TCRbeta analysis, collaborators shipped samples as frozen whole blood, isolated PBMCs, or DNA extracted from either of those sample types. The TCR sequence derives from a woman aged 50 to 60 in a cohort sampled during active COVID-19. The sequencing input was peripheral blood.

The CDR3 reads CASSPIADRGTEAFF. Read as DNA, the sequence is TGTGCCAGCAGCCCTATTGCAGATAGGGGCACTGAAGCTTTCTTT. The sequence is built from TRBV7-2 and TRBJ1-1; TRBD1 is a possible D gene, resting on 5 matching bases. V is shortened by 5 bases, J by 4 bases, and the region joining them spans 17 bases. The CDR3 runs 15 residues from the cysteine to the phenylalanine. The CDR3 DNA has 45 bases and is translated from base 1. CDR1 SGHTA and CDR2 FQGNSA were looked up in the germline V gene. Supplemented by the reference TRBV7-2 and TRBJ1-1 proteins around the CDR3, the complete variable domain is GAGVSQSPSNKVTEKGKDVELRCDPISGHTALYWYRQSLGQGLEFLIYFQGNSAPDKSGLPSDRFSAERTGGSVSTLTIQRTQQEDSAVYLCASSPIADRGTEAFFGQGTRLTVV.